These 16 T cell receptor beta chains came from one sample sequenced in a study of cytomegalovirus exposure and HLA in healthy donors. PCR involved 60 Vbeta and 13 Jbeta primers. Here immunoSEQ multiplex PCR was the method, and the copy in TCRdb shows in-frame clones only, minus some. The table records about 170,000 clones, 73% of them present only once. Sequenced input: PBMCs. The origin of the receptors is a woman between 18 and 30 years old in good health and CMV-seropositive.

The genes are TRBV10-3 and TRBJ2-2; a possible D gene is TRBD1 (7 bases). Germline V gives CDR1 ENHRY, CDR2 SYGVKD. The CDR3 is 15 amino acids. The ends were cut back, 6 bases at V and 5 bases at J, with 16 bases in the middle. CDR3: CAIREAAGGTGELFF. The CDR3 nucleotides read TGTGCCATCAGGGAGGCGGCAGGGGGGACCGGGGAGCTGTTTTTT.

This sequence joins TRBV27 and TRBJ2-3; 9 bases line up with TRBD2. Germline CDR1 is MNHEY and CDR2 is SMNVEV (reference sequence). The CDR3 has 19 residues. Germline trimming cut 2 bases from V and 3 bases from J; bases unmatched to any gene: 15. Written as DNA, the CDR3 is TGTGCCAGCAGTTTAGCCCCCCTGGGTAGCGGGGGAGTGACAGATACGCAGTATTTT. Protein product: CASSLAPLGSGGVTDTQYF.

This clone was recorded a few times. This rearrangement joins TRBV5-6 to TRBJ2-2; 8 bases are shared with TRBD2. Per germline, CDR1 SGHDT and CDR2 YYEEEE. CDR3 length: 15 residues. V lost 2 bases to trimming and J lost 7 bases; unmatched junction nucleotides: 7. CDR3 DNA: TGTGCCAGCAGCTTCGGCGGGGGGACCCACGGGGAGCTGTTTTTT. This encodes CASSFGGGTHGELFF.

The J gene is TRBJ1-1, the V gene TRBV20-1; possible D gene TRBD1, 6 bases. The CDR3 is made up of 11 amino acids. The germline V gene has CDR1 DFQATT and CDR2 SNEGSKA (reference sequence). Trimming pared 2 bases from V and 11 bases from J, leaving 12 bases between. The CDR3 nucleotides are TGCAGTGCTAGACAGGGGAGAGAGGCTTTCTTT. Its protein is CSARQGREAFF.

The chain recombines TRBV10-3 with TRBJ2-1, with 12 nucleotides matching TRBD1. The germline CDR1 and CDR2 sequences are ENHRY and SYGVKD. The CDR3 covers 17 residues. The ends lost 3 bases at V and 8 bases at J; junction bases unmatched: 11. CDR3 protein: CAISDANGGQGAYEQFF. CDR3 nucleotide sequence: TGTGCCATCAGTGATGCGAATGGGGGACAGGGGGCCTATGAGCAGTTCTTC.

The J gene is TRBJ1-4, the V gene TRBV5-1, with D possibly TRBD1 on 6 matching bases. This CDR3 comprises 14 residues. From germline, CDR1 is SGHRS and CDR2 YFSETQ. V lost 4 bases to trimming and J lost 6 bases, with 13 bases between them. In DNA, the CDR3 is TGCGCCAGCAGCGGCACAGGGAGGGATGAAAAACTGTTTTTT. As protein: CASSGTGRDEKLFF.

V and J are TRBV6-1 and TRBJ2-5; a weak D match, TRBD1 (6 bases). Between the trimmed V and J ends, which lost 8 bases and 5 bases, there was a span of 15 bases. Germline loops: CDR1 MNHNS, CDR2 SASEGT. The CDR3 has 13 residues. The CDR3 coding sequence is TGTGCCAGCCGCAGGGGTCTAGGGGAGACCCAGTACTTC. Translated, it gives CASRRGLGETQYF.

CDR3 bases: TGTGCCAGTAGTATCGACAGGGCTGGGGCCAACGTCCTGACTTTC. Translation gives CASSIDRAGANVLTF. The genes are TRBV19 and TRBJ2-6, with 7 bases aligning to TRBD1. This CDR3 is built from 15 residues. Germline loops: CDR1 LNHDA, CDR2 SQIVND (reference sequence). J was trimmed by 2 bases and V by 3 bases; bases with no gene match: 1.

This rearrangement joins TRBV7-9 to TRBJ2-5; 9 bases are shared with TRBD2. The CDR3 spans 15 residues. Germline values: CDR1 SEHNR, CDR2 FQNEAQ (reference sequence). V lost 5 bases to trimming and J lost 0 bases; unmatched junction nucleotides: 4. The CDR3 here is CASSLIAGDQETQYF. CDR3 coding DNA: TGTGCCAGCAGCCTGATAGCGGGGGACCAAGAGACCCAGTACTTC. Variable domain in full (rest from reference TRBV7-9 and TRBJ2-5): DTGVSQNPRHKITKRGQNVTFRCDPISEHNRLYWYRQTLGQGPEFLTYFQNEAQLEKSRLLSDRFSAERPKGSFSTLEIQRTEQGDSAMYLCASSLIAGDQETQYFGPGTRLLVL.

This clone appeared a single time. The chain recombines TRBV4-1 with TRBJ1-1; D perhaps matches TRBD1 (5 bases). Germline V gives CDR1 MGHRA, CDR2 YSYEKL. Between the trimmed V and J ends, which lost 4 bases and 2 bases, there was a span of 14 bases. This CDR3 contains 15 residues. The CDR3 protein is CASSPKWGSNTEAFF. CDR3 sequence (DNA): TGCGCCAGCAGCCCCAAGTGGGGCAGCAACACTGAAGCTTTCTTT.

V gene TRBV7-8 combines with J gene TRBJ2-7; the match to TRBD1 covers 9 bases. Trimming at V came to 4 bases and at J to 5 bases, leaving 15 bases not matched to a gene. Germline CDR1 is SGHVS and CDR2 is FQNEAQ. CDR3 size: 17 residues. CDR3 region: CASSSPRRTGVIDEQYF. CDR3 sequence (DNA): TGTGCCAGCAGCTCCCCTCGGAGGACAGGGGTGATCGACGAGCAGTACTTC.

The sample holds a few counts of this clone. The V call is TRBV2, the J call TRBJ2-5; maybe TRBD1 (5 bases). CDR3 length equals 13 residues. V shed 4 bases and J shed 0 bases, with 6 bases lying between them. Germline lookup yields CDR1 SNHLY and CDR2 FYNNEI. The CDR3 bases are TGTGCCAGCAGTGGACAGCACCAAGAGACCCAGTACTTC. Its protein is CASSGQHQETQYF. The full variable domain, its missing parts supplied by reference TRBV2 and TRBJ2-5, is EPEVTQTPSHQVTQMGQEVILRCVPISNHLYFYWYRQILGQKVEFLVSFYNNEISEKSEIFDDQFSVERPDGSNFTLKIRSTKLEDSAMYFCASSGQHQETQYFGPGTRLLVL.

This clone was seen only a few times. The V and J genes are TRBV10-3 and TRBJ1-1; D unresolved. In germline, CDR1 is ENHRY, CDR2 SYGVKD. CDR3 length: 13 amino acids. V was shortened by 0 bases and J by 4 bases, with 6 bases between the two germline ends. The DNA for the CDR3 is TGTGCCATCAGTGAGTCCGAGGTCACTGAAGCTTTCTTT. Translating it yields CAISESEVTEAFF.

This clone was observed a handful of times. This chain uses TRBV2 with TRBJ2-5; D uncertain. Trimming shortened V by 4 bases and J by 4 bases, and 13 bases separated the two germline ends. There are 14 residues in the CDR3. The germline gives CDR1 SNHLY, CDR2 FYNNEI. CDR3 nucleotides: TGTGCCAGCAGTGCGAGACTGCTGAGAGAGACCCAGTACTTC. This encodes CASSARLLRETQYF.

The V gene is TRBV4-2, the J gene TRBJ2-2, with 8 bases identical to TRBD1. With V trimmed by 4 bases and J by 2 bases, 3 bases remained unmatched. The CDR3 length is 15 residues. Germline V lookup: CDR1 LGHNA, CDR2 YNFKEQ. This CDR3 is CASSPGTGNTGELFF. The CDR3 DNA is TGTGCCAGCAGCCCCGGGACAGGTAACACCGGGGAGCTGTTTTTT.

This clone was seen a handful of times. The chain employs TRBV6-4 and TRBJ2-3; a weak D match, TRBD1 (6 bases). Germline loops: CDR1 MRHNA, CDR2 SNTAGT. There are 14 residues in the CDR3. Trimming cost V 0 bases and J 4 bases, with 8 bases left between them. This chain's CDR3 is CASSDSGAADTQYF. Written as DNA, the CDR3 is TGTGCCAGCAGTGACTCGGGGGCCGCAGATACGCAGTATTTT.